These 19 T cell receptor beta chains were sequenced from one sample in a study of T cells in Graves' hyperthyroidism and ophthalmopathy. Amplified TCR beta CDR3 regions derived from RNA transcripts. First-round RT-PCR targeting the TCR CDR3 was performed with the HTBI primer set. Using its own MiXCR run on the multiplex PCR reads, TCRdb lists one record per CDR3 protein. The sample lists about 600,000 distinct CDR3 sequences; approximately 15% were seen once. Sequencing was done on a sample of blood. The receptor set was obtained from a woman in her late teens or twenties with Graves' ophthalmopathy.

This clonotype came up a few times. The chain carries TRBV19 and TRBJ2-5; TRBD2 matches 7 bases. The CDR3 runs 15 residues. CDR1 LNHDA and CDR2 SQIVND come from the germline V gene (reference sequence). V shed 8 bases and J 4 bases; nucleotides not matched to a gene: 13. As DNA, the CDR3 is TGTGCCAGTGGGACGGGGCGTGTAGCGGGAGAGACCCAGTACTTC. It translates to CASGTGRVAGETQYF.

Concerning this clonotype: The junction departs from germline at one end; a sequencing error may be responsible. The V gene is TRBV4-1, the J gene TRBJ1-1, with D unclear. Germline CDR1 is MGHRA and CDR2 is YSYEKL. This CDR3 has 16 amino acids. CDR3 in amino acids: CTSSQTLPRVNTEAFF. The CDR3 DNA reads TGCACCAGCAGCCAAACCTTACCGAGAGTGAACACTGAAGCTTTCTTT.

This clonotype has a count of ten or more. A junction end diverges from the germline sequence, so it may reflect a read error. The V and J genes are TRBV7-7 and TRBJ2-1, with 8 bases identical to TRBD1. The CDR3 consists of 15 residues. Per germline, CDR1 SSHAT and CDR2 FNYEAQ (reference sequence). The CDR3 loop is CASSPGTGPNNEQFF. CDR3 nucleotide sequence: TGTGCTAGCAGCCCCGGGACAGGACCTAACAATGAGCAGTTCTTC.

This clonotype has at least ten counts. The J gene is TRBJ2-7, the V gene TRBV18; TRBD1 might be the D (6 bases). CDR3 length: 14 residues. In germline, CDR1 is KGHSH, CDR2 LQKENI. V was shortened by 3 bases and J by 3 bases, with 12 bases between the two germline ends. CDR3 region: CASSPGTPFYEQYF. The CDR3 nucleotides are TGTGCCAGCTCACCCGGGACACCTTTCTACGAGCAGTACTTC.

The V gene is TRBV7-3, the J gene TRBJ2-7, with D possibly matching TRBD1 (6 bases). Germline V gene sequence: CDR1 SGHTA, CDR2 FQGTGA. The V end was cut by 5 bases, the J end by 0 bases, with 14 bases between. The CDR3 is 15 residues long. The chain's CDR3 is CASSVVTGSSYEQYF. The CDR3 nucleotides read TGTGCCAGCAGCGTGGTGACAGGAAGCTCCTACGAGCAGTACTTC.

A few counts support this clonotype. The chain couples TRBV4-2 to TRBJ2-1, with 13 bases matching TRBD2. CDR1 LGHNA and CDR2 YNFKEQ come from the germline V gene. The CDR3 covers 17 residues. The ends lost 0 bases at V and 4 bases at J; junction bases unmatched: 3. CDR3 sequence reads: CASSQELGLAGYNEQFF. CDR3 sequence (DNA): TGTGCCAGCAGCCAAGAACTGGGACTAGCGGGGTACAATGAGCAGTTCTTC.

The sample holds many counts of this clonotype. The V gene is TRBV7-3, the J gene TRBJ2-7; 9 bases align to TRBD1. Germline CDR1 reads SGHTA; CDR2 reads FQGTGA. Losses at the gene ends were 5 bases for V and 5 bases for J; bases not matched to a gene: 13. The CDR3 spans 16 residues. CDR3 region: CASSPQPGQGLNEQYF. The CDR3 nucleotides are TGTGCCAGCAGCCCCCAACCGGGACAGGGTTTAAACGAGCAGTACTTC.

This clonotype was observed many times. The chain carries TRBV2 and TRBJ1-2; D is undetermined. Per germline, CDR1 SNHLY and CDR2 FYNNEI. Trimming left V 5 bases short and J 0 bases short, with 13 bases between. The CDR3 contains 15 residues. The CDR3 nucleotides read TGTGCCAGCAGTCTACAAGGTCTAGCTAACTATGGCTACACCTTC. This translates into CASSLQGLANYGYTF.

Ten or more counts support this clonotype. This CDR3 reads CASSLYPGGAYEQYF. CDR3 DNA sequence: TGTGCCAGCAGCTTATACCCAGGGGGGGCTTACGAGCAGTACTTC. The chain joins TRBV11-3 to TRBJ2-7, with D perhaps assigned TRBD1 or TRBD2 (7 bases each). The V end was cut by 2 bases, the J end by 4 bases, with 15 bases between. The CDR3 sequence is 15 residues long. Germline CDR1 SGHNT, CDR2 YENEEA.

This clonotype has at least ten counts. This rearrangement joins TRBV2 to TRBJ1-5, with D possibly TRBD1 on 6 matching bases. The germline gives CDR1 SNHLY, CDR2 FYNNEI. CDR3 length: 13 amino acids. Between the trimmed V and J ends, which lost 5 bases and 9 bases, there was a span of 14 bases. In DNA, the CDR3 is TGTGCCAGCAGTCTTGGACAGACAGGGCCCCAGCATTTT. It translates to CASSLGQTGPQHF.

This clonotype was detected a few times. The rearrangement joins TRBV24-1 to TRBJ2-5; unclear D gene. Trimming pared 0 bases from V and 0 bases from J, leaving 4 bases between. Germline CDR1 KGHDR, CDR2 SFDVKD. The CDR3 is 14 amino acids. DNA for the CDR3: TGTGCCACCAGTGATTTGGGACACCAAGAGACCCAGTACTTC. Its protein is CATSDLGHQETQYF.

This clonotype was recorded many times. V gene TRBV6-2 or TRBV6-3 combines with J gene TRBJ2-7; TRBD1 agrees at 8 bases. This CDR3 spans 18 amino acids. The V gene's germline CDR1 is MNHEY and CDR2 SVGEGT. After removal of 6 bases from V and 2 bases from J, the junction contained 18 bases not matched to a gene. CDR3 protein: CASSTRNLGQGGPYEQYF. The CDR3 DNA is TGTGCCAGCAGCACCCGAAACCTAGGACAGGGAGGTCCCTACGAGCAGTACTTC.

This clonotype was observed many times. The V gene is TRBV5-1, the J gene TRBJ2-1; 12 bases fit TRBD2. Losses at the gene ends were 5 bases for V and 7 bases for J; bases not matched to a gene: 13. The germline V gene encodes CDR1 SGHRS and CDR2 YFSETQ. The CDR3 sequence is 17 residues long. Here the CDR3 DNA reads TGCGCCAGCAGTCGCACCCCCCTAGCGGGAGGGTTAAATGAGCAGTTCTTC. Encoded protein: CASSRTPLAGGLNEQFF. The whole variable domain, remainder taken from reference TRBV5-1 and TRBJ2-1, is KAGVTQTPRYLIKTRGQQVTLSCSPISGHRSVSWYQQTPGQGLQFLFEYFSETQRNKGNFPGRFSGRQFSNSRSEMNVSTLELGDSALYLCASSRTPLAGGLNEQFFGPGTRLTVL.

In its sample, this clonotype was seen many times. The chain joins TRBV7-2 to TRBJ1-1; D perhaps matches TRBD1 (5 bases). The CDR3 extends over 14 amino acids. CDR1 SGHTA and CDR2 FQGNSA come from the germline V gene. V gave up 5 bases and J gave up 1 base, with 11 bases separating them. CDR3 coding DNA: TGTGCCAGCAGCCCATCCCAGGGGAACACTGAAGCTTTCTTT. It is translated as CASSPSQGNTEAFF.

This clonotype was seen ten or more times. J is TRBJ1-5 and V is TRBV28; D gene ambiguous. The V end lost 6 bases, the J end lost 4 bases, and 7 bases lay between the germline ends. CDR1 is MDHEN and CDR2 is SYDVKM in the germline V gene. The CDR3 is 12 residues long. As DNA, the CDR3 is TGTGCCAGCAGACCTCCAAATCAGCCCCAGCATTTT. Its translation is CASRPPNQPQHF. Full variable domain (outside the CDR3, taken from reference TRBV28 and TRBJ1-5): DVKVTQSSRYLVKRTGEKVFLECVQDMDHENMFWYRQDPGLGLRLIYFSYDVKMKEKGDIPEGYSVSREKKERFSLILESASTNQTSMYLCASRPPNQPQHFGDGTRLSIL.

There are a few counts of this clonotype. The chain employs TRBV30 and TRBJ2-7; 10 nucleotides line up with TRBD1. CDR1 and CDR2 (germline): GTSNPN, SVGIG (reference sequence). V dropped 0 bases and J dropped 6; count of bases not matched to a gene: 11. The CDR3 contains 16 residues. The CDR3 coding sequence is TGTGCCTGGAGTGTTTTGGGGCTGGACAGGGGGTCCGAGCAGTACTTC. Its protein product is CAWSVLGLDRGSEQYF.

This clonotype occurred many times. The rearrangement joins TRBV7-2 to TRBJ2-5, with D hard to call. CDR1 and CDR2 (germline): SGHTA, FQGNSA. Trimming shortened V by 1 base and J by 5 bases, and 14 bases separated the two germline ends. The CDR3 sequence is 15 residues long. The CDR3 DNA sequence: TGTGCCAGCAGCTTAGGTCTGTGGGGTTGGGAGACCCAGTACTTC. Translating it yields CASSLGLWGWETQYF.

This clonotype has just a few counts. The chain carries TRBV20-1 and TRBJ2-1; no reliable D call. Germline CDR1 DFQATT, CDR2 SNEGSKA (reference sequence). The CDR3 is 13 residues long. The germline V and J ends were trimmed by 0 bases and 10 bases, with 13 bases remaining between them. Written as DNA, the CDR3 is TGCAGTGCTAGAGATCCTGCGCGTCGAGAGCAGTTCTTC. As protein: CSARDPARREQFF.

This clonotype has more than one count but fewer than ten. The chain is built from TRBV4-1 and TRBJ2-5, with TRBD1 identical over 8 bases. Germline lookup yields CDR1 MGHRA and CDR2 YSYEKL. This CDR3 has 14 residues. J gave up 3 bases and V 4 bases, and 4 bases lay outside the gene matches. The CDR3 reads CASSRKDREETQYF. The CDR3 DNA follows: TGCGCCAGCAGCCGAAAGGACAGGGAAGAGACCCAGTACTTC.